The 3 T cell receptor beta chains listed next were all sequenced from one sample in a study of tumor-infiltrating lymphocytes in primary liver carcinoma. The tissue used was unsorted bulk material of 20-30 mg. RNA and DNA were co-extracted from it with the AllPrep DNA/RNA mini kit. TCR beta cDNA was made from 450 to 550 ng total RNA with a constant-region primer. Each TCR beta library was derived from three nested multiplex PCR rounds that employed slightly modified ARM-PCR. The two initial PCR rounds, nine to eleven cycles each, used TRBV1-TRBV30 forward and C-beta reverse primers. Using its own MiXCR run on the multiplex PCR reads, TCRdb lists one record per CDR3 protein. The table has more than 30,000 distinct CDR3 sequences, approximately 82% seen once. Source material: tumor-adjacent normal liver tissue. The source of these receptors is a man aged 40-49 years with primary liver carcinoma and hepatitis B virus infection.

As regards this clonotype: The CDR3 end shows no conserved phenylalanine or tryptophan, and so a read error is likely. The chain couples TRBV11-2 to TRBJ2-1, with D tentatively TRBD2 (7 bases). The germline V and J ends were trimmed by 7 bases and 6 bases, with 22 bases remaining between them. Germline values: CDR1 SGHAT, CDR2 FQNNGV. This CDR3 has 16 amino acids. The CDR3 DNA is TGTGCCAGCAACTTTGGGGGAGGGGGACGCGTCAATGAGCAGTTCTTG. Amino acids: CASNFGGGGRVNEQFL.

This clonotype has more than one count but fewer than ten. A much bigger clone sits one base away, suggesting this may be a read error. The rearrangement joins TRBV11-2 to TRBJ2-5; 8 bases are shared with TRBD1. Germline V lookup: CDR1 SGHAT, CDR2 FQNNGV. The CDR3 extends over 15 amino acids. CDR3 loop: CANSLIRGRQEAQYF. CDR3 bases: TGTGCCAACAGCTTAATCAGGGGGCGCCAAGAGGCCCAGTACTTC.

The DNA of the CDR3 is TGTACCAACAGTGCGGCTAGCGGGAAGGGGCCGGATACGCAGTATTTT. Its translation: CTNSAASGKGPDTQYF. J is TRBJ2-3 and V is TRBV6-1, with TRBD2 matching 9 bases. The CDR3 is 16 residues long. CDR1 and CDR2 (germline): MNHNS, SASEGT.